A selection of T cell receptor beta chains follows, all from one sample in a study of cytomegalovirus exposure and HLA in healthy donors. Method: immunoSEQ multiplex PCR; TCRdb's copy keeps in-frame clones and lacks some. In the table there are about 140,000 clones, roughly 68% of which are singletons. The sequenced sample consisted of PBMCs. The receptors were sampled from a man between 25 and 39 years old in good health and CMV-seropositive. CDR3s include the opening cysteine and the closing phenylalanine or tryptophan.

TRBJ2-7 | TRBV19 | CASKGFPNEQYF
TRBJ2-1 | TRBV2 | CASSEDRGYSNEQFF
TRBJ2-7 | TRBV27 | CASSPPQGYEQYF
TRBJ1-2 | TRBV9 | CASSAGADYGYTF
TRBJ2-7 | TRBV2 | CASSDFLEQYF
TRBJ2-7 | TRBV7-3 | CASSLLGTPPYEQYF
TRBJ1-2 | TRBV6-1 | CASSEGQNYGQDGYTF
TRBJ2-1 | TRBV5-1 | CASSSADDSYNEQFF
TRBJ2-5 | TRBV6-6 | CASSYGTGRLWETQYF
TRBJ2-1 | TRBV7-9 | CASSTGTSGSLDEQFF
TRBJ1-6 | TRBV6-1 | CASSESFNSPLHF
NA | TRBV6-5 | CASSRGGTATYEQYF
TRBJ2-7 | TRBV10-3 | CAISEGTSGVYEQYF
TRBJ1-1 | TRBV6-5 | CASSPQGIDTEAFF
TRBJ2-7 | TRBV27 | CASSSGQSYEQYF
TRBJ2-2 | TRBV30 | CAWSPGTGGFTGELFF
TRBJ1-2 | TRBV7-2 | CASSLATATIRGYTF
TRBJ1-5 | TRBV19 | CASSVEGPGGGQPQHF
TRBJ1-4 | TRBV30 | CAWRGRTEKLFF
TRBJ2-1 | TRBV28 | CASSLGGQGRNEQFF
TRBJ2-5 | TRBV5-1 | CASSQPGLAAQETQYF
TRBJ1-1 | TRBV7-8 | CASSTDRVEAGTEAFF
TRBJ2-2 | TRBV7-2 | CASSLAGRANTGELFF
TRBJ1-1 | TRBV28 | CASSLSPGAAFF
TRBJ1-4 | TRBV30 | CAWPVWGQSNEKLFF
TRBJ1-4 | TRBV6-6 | CASSYIDRVNEKLFF
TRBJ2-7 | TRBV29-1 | CSVDSGLAGGGLSEQYF
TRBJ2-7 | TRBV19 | CASSMWRSSYEQYF
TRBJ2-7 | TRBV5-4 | CASSPGSSYEQYF
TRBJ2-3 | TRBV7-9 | CASSSLAGEGTDTQYF
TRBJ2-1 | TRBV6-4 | CASSDSGSYNEQFF
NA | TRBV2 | CASSEGGTQYF
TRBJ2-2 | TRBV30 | CAWSRGTNTGELFF
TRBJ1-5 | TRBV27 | CASSPDRGRGPQHF
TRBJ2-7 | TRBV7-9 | CASSFLRGFREQYF
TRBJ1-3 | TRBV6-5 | CASSYGQGWIGNTIYF
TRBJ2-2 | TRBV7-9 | CASSWPEDRGGSGELFF
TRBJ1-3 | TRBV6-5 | CASSQSRQGTNTIYF
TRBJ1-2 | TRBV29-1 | CSAGDRGLLSYGYTF
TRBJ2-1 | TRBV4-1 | CASSPRDRNNEQFF
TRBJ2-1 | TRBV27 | CASSLSTGVSSYNEQFF
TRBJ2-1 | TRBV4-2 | CASSQDKGNEQFF